The 28 T cell receptor beta chains listed next were all sequenced from one sample in a study of blood T cell repertoires in COVID-19. The repertoire was sequenced with immunoSEQ multiplex PCR; TCRdb's copy has only in-frame clones and lacks some. Of 130,000 to 150,000 clones in the sample, roughly 90% were seen once. The sequenced sample was peripheral blood. The receptors shown here come from a human donor in a cohort sampled during active COVID-19.

The chain has TRBV7-2 and TRBJ2-3, with D unresolved. Trimming took 0 bases from V and 6 from J, leaving 4 bases between them. Germline CDR1 reads SGHTA; CDR2 reads FQGNSA. This CDR3 spans 12 amino acids. The chain's CDR3 is CASSLAQDTQYF. The CDR3 bases are TGTGCCAGCAGCTTAGCCCAGGATACGCAGTATTTT.

For the CDR3, the DNA is TGTGCCAGCAAGGGACAGGGGGCTTTCGGAAACACCATATATTTT. Its translation: CASKGQGAFGNTIYF. The chain employs TRBV5-6 and TRBJ1-3; TRBD1 agrees at 12 bases. The V segment lost 6 bases and the J segment 4 bases; nucleotides outside the gene matches: 5. Germline CDR1 and CDR2: SGHDT and YYEEEE. This CDR3 region has 15 residues. Using reference TRBV5-6 and TRBJ1-3 for the parts outside the CDR3, the full variable domain is DAGVTQSPTHLIKTRGQQVTLRCSPKSGHDTVSWYQQALGQGPQFIFQYYEEEERQRGNFPDRFSGHQFPNYSSELNVNALLLGDSALYLCASKGQGAFGNTIYFGEGSWLTVV.

The chain joins TRBV5-1 to TRBJ2-7, with a tentative D call TRBD2 (5 bases). The CDR3 spans 15 residues. The germline V gene has CDR1 SGHRS and CDR2 YFSETQ. V lost 0 bases and J lost 9, with 19 bases in between. This chain's CDR3 is CASSLEPHYGGGQYF. CDR3 in DNA: TGCGCCAGCAGCTTGGAGCCTCACTATGGAGGAGGGCAGTACTTC.

This clone occurred once. The chain is built from TRBV18 and TRBJ1-3; weak D call: TRBD1 (5 bases). The CDR3 length is 15 residues. The V end lost 10 bases, the J end lost 1 base, and 17 bases lay between the germline ends. Germline assignment: CDR1 KGHSH and CDR2 LQKENI. CDR3 coding DNA: TGTGCCACAGGGAACCGCCAGGGTTCTGGAAACACCATATATTTT. Its protein is CATGNRQGSGNTIYF.

The chain is built from TRBV28 and TRBJ1-4; 7 bases match TRBD1. J was trimmed by 8 bases and V by 3 bases; bases with no gene match: 6. This CDR3 region has 14 residues. Germline loops: CDR1 MDHEN, CDR2 SYDVKM. This CDR3 reads CASSFLRGGEKLFF. The DNA of the CDR3 is TGTGCCAGCAGTTTCCTTAGAGGGGGCGAAAAACTGTTTTTT.

In regard to this clone: Germline and junction disagree at one end, which may indicate a read error. The chain employs TRBV7-3 and TRBJ2-3; TRBD2 agrees at 8 bases. There are 15 residues in the CDR3. The germline V gene encodes CDR1 SGHTA and CDR2 FQGTGA. CDR3 region: CASSLTSGRTDTQYF. The CDR3 DNA reads TGTGCCAGCAGCCTAACTAGCGGACGCACAGATACGCAGTATTTT.

The chain employs TRBV5-1 and TRBJ2-1; 12 bases match TRBD2. The CDR3 consists of 18 residues. Trimming removed 0 bases from V and 0 bases from J; junction bases left unmatched: 4. In germline, CDR1 is SGHRS, CDR2 YFSETQ. The DNA of the CDR3 is TGCGCCAGCAGCTTGGGACTAGCGGGGGCCCTCTCCTACAATGAGCAGTTCTTC. It encodes CASSLGLAGALSYNEQFF.

The genes are TRBV4-1 and TRBJ2-3, with 10 bases lining up with TRBD2. CDR1 MGHRA and CDR2 YSYEKL come from the germline V gene. CDR3 length equals 17 residues. V lost 2 bases to trimming and J lost 0 bases; unmatched junction nucleotides: 5. The CDR3 region is CASSQKAGGISTDTQYF. In DNA form, the CDR3 reads TGCGCCAGCAGCCAAAAAGCGGGGGGGATTAGCACAGATACGCAGTATTTT.

The rearrangement links TRBV6-2 or TRBV6-3 to TRBJ2-1; 9 nucleotides match TRBD2. This CDR3 has 18 amino acids. Losses at the gene ends were 0 bases for V and 6 bases for J; bases not matched to a gene: 12. CDR1 MNHEY and CDR2 SVGEGT come from the germline V gene. The CDR3 nucleotides read TGTGCCAGCAGTTACTCCTTATCTAGCGGGATCGTACTCAATGAGCAGTTCTTC. Its translation: CASSYSLSSGIVLNEQFF.

This clone was found once. The chain combines TRBV2 with TRBJ2-5, with TRBD1 identical over 7 bases. Germline V gives CDR1 SNHLY, CDR2 FYNNEI. CDR3 length: 14 amino acids. V shed 1 base, J shed 5 bases, and the junction held 4 bases outside the gene matches. The CDR3 DNA reads TGTGCCAGCAGTGAAGACAGGGGAAGCGAGACCCAGTACTTC. Its translation: CASSEDRGSETQYF.

As to this clone: Compared with germline, one end of the junction differs, possibly owing to a read error. V is TRBV7-7 and J is TRBJ2-5; 7 nucleotides line up with TRBD2. Germline-derived CDR1 and CDR2 are SSHAT and FNYEAQ (reference sequence). This CDR3 has 16 amino acids. The CDR3 DNA is TGTGCTAGCAGCCCCGGGGGGAGCTCGTACCAAGAGACCCAGTACTTC. The encoded protein is CASSPGGSSYQETQYF.

The CDR3 region has the DNA TGCGCCAGCAGCTTGGGACGGGTGGTAGGCACTGAAGCTTTCTTT. Translation gives CASSLGRVVGTEAFF. The J gene is TRBJ1-1, the V gene TRBV5-1, with unresolved D. Germline V gene sequence: CDR1 SGHRS, CDR2 YFSETQ. Trimming took 0 bases from V and 4 from J, leaving 13 bases between them. This CDR3 spans 15 amino acids.

The chain employs TRBV28 and TRBJ1-1; D is possibly TRBD1 (6 bases). The CDR3 extends over 13 amino acids. V lost 3 bases to trimming and J lost 4 bases, with 9 bases between them. Germline CDR1 is MDHEN and CDR2 is SYDVKM. CDR3 coding DNA: TGTGCCAGCAGTTTGGGACACCGCACTGAAGCTTTCTTT. Protein: CASSLGHRTEAFF.

J is TRBJ1-5 and V is TRBV28; the D gene is possibly TRBD1 (5 bases). The germline CDR1 and CDR2 sequences are MDHEN and SYDVKM. This CDR3 spans 14 amino acids. Trimming took 5 bases from V and 2 from J, leaving 10 bases between them. The CDR3 sequence: CASSGTLGNQPQHF. In DNA, the CDR3 is TGTGCCAGCAGTGGGACTTTGGGCAATCAGCCCCAGCATTTT. The full variable domain, with the rest looked up from reference TRBV28 and TRBJ1-5, is DVKVTQSSRYLVKRTGEKVFLECVQDMDHENMFWYRQDPGLGLRLIYFSYDVKMKEKGDIPEGYSVSREKKERFSLILESASTNQTSMYLCASSGTLGNQPQHFGDGTRLSIL.

The J gene is TRBJ1-5, the V gene TRBV7-8; TRBD1 agrees at 8 bases. This CDR3 has 14 residues. The junction had 2 bases not matched to a gene; V was cut back by 3 bases and J by 4 bases. In germline, CDR1 is SGHVS, CDR2 FQNEAQ. The CDR3 DNA is TGTGCCAGCAGCTTGACAGGGGCTAATCAGCCCCAGCATTTT. Translating it yields CASSLTGANQPQHF.

V usage is TRBV24-1 and J usage is TRBJ2-1; D possibly corresponds to TRBD2 (6 bases). Germline V gives CDR1 KGHDR, CDR2 SFDVKD. This CDR3 has 16 residues. The germline V and J ends were trimmed by 3 bases and 6 bases, with 17 bases remaining between them. The CDR3 sequence: CATSDPGLSTSNEQFF. CDR3 DNA sequence: TGTGCCACCAGTGATCCGGGACTTTCAACCTCCAATGAGCAGTTCTTC.

The chain has TRBV7-8 and TRBJ2-1, with D perhaps TRBD2 (5 bases). The germline V gene encodes CDR1 SGHVS and CDR2 FQNEAQ. The CDR3 extends over 16 amino acids. V lost 1 base and J 5 bases, leaving 15 bases between the germline ends. The CDR3 sequence: CASSLVLATPHNEQFF. The CDR3 coding sequence is TGTGCCAGCAGCTTAGTCCTAGCTACCCCTCACAATGAGCAGTTCTTC.

V and J are TRBV6-5 and TRBJ1-3; D call uncertain. From germline, CDR1 is MNHEY and CDR2 SVGAGI. The CDR3 spans 15 residues. Trimming shortened V by 7 bases and J by 1 base, and 14 bases separated the two germline ends. The CDR3 reads CASTSTPVSGNTIYF. For the CDR3, the DNA is TGTGCCAGCACTTCGACTCCCGTTTCTGGAAACACCATATATTTT.

The CDR3 loop reads CASSENTSGFIGTQYF. Written as DNA, the CDR3 is TGTGCCAGCAGCGAAAACACTAGCGGGTTCATTGGGACGCAGTATTTT. The V and J genes are TRBV28 and TRBJ2-3, with TRBD2 matching over 9 bases. The CDR3 spans 16 residues. The ends lost 6 bases at V and 9 bases at J; junction bases unmatched: 16. Germline V gene sequence: CDR1 MDHEN, CDR2 SYDVKM.

The rearrangement links TRBV3-1 (or the pseudogene TRBV3-2) to TRBJ1-2, with 10 bases fitting TRBD1. Trimming cost V 1 base and J 6 bases; bases outside gene matches: 8. CDR1 is LGHDT and CDR2 is YNNKEL in the germline V gene (reference sequence). The length of the CDR3 is 16 residues. The CDR3 DNA reads TGTGCCAGCAGCCAAGGGGCCGGGACAGGGGTTCATGGCTACACCTTC. Its translation: CASSQGAGTGVHGYTF.

The chain is built from TRBV7-2 and TRBJ2-1, with TRBD1 matching 7 bases. From germline, CDR1 is SGHTA and CDR2 FQGNSA. This CDR3 has 16 amino acids. The J segment lost 6 bases and the V segment lost 4 bases, leaving 12 bases of the junction unmatched. The CDR3 loop reads CASSSTPGQVVNEQFF. DNA for the CDR3: TGTGCCAGCAGCTCTACCCCTGGACAGGTGGTCAATGAGCAGTTCTTC.

This clone has just one count. The chain carries TRBV30 and TRBJ2-1; 8 bases match TRBD1. The CDR3 runs to 16 residues. The germline V gene has CDR1 GTSNPN and CDR2 SVGIG (reference sequence). With 3 bases clipped from V and 4 bases from J, the junction kept 11 bases outside the gene matches. The CDR3 DNA follows: TGTGCCTGGAGCCTTTTTCGACAGGGGTCATACAATGAGCAGTTCTTC. Translating it yields CAWSLFRQGSYNEQFF.

This chain connects TRBV7-3 to TRBJ1-6; D is undetermined. The germline V gene has CDR1 SGHTA and CDR2 FQGTGA. The V end was cut by 3 bases, the J end by 11 bases, with 11 bases between. The CDR3 length is 13 residues. The CDR3 DNA is TGTGCCAGCAGCTTGCGGTCTGCGGCACCCCTCCACTTT. The encoded protein is CASSLRSAAPLHF.

This clone has just one count. The chain joins TRBV28 to TRBJ2-1; 14 bases align to TRBD2. V lost 8 bases, J lost 2 bases, and 11 bases stayed unmatched. The CDR3 sequence is 18 residues long. CDR1 and CDR2 (germline): MDHEN, SYDVKM. The CDR3 nucleotides are TGTGCCAGCCCTCCGGGACTAGCGGGAGTGATGGCCTACAATGAGCAGTTCTTC. Residues: CASPPGLAGVMAYNEQFF.

This CDR3 reads CASSQAGLAGGPEETQYF. The CDR3 nucleotides read TGTGCCAGCAGCCAAGCCGGACTAGCGGGGGGGCCGGAAGAGACCCAGTACTTC. This sequence joins TRBV4-2 and TRBJ2-5, with TRBD2 matching over 15 bases. Germline values: CDR1 LGHNA, CDR2 YNFKEQ. CDR3 length: 18 residues. V gave up 1 base and J gave up 3 bases; unmatched junction bases: 6.

This chain links TRBV11-2 with TRBJ2-1; 10 nucleotides align to TRBD2. Germline-derived CDR1 and CDR2 are SGHAT and FQNNGV. The length of the CDR3 is 15 residues. The trim removed 1 base at V and 7 bases at J, leaving 4 bases unmatched. The chain's CDR3 is CASSLGGLAQNEQFF. CDR3 sequence (DNA): TGTGCCAGCAGCTTAGGGGGACTAGCGCAGAATGAGCAGTTCTTC.

This clone was counted a few times. The chain recombines TRBV19 with TRBJ1-4; 7 bases fit TRBD1. Germline lookup yields CDR1 LNHDA and CDR2 SQIVND (reference sequence). Trimming cost V 5 bases and J 7 bases; bases outside gene matches: 13. The CDR3 consists of 16 residues. CDR3 nucleotides: TGTGCCAGTAGTCTCGGGACAGAAGGTTCGCGTGAAAAACTGTTTTTT. It translates to CASSLGTEGSREKLFF.

The chain carries TRBV29-1 and TRBJ1-1; 10 bases map to TRBD1. V trimming: 1 base; J trimming: 1 base; junction bases outside the gene matches: 0. The CDR3 extends over 14 amino acids. Germline values: CDR1 SQVTM, CDR2 ANQGSEA. CDR3 region: CSVEGTGGNTEAFF. The CDR3 coding sequence is TGCAGCGTTGAAGGGACAGGGGGGAACACTGAAGCTTTCTTT.